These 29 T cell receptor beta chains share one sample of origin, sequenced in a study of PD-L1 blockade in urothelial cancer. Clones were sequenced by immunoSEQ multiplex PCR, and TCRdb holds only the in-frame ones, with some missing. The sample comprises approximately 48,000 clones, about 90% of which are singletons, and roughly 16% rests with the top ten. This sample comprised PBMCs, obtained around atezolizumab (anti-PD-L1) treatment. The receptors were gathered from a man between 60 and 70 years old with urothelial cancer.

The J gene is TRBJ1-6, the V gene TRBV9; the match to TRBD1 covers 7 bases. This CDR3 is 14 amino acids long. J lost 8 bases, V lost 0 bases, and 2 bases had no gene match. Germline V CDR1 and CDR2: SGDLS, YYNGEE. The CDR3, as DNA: TGTGCCAGCAGCGTAGATACAGGGGATTCACCCCTCCACTTT. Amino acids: CASSVDTGDSPLHF.

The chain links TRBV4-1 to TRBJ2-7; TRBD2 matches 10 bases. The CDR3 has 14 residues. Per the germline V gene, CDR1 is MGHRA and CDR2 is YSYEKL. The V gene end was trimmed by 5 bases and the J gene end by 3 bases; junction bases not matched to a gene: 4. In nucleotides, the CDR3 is TGCGCCAGCAGCGATATAGCGGGGGGCTACGAGCAGTACTTC. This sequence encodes CASSDIAGGYEQYF.

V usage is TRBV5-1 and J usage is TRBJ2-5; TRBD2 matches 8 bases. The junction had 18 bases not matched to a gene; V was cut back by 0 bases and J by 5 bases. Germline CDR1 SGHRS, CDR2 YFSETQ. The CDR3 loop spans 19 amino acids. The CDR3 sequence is CASSLGYSNLRGRRETQYF. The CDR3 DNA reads TGCGCCAGCAGCTTGGGGTATTCAAACCTCCGCGGGAGGAGGGAGACCCAGTACTTC.

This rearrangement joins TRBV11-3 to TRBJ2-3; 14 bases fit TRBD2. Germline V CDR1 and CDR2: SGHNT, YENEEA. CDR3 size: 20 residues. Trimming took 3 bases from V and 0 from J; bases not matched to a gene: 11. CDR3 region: CASSLPGGLAGVLSTDTQYF. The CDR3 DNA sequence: TGTGCCAGCAGCTTGCCGGGGGGACTAGCGGGGGTCCTTAGCACAGATACGCAGTATTTT.

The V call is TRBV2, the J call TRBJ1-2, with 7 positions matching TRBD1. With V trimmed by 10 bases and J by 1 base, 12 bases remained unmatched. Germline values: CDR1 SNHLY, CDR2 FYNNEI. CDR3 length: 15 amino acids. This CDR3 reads CATTRTGLLNYGYTF. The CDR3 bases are TGTGCCACCACTAGGACAGGACTACTTAACTATGGCTACACCTTC.

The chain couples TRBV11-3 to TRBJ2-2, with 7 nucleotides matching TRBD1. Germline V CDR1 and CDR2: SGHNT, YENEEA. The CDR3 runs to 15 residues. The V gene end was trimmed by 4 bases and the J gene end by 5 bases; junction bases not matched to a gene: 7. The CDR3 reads CASSSTGQHTGELFF. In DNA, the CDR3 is TGTGCCAGCAGCTCTACGGGACAGCATACCGGGGAGCTGTTTTTT. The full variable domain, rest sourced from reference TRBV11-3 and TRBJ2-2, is EAGVVQSPRYKIIEKKQPVAFWCNPISGHNTLYWYLQNLGQGPELLIRYENEEAVDDSQLPKDRFSAERLKGVDSTLKIQPAELGDSAVYLCASSSTGQHTGELFFGEGSRLTVL.

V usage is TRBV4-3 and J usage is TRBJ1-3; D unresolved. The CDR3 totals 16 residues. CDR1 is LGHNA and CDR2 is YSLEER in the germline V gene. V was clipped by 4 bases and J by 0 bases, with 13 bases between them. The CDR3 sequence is CASSLTMRSSGNTIYF. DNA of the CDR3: TGCGCCAGCAGCCTAACGATGAGAAGCTCTGGAAACACCATATATTTT.

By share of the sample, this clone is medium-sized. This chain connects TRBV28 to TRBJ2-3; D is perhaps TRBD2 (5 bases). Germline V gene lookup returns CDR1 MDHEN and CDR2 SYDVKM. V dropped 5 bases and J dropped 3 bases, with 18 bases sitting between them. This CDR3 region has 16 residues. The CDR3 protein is CASSILSRTVTDTQYF. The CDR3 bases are TGTGCCAGCAGTATCCTCTCTCGGACTGTGACAGATACGCAGTATTTT. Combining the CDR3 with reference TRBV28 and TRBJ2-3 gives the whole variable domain DVKVTQSSRYLVKRTGEKVFLECVQDMDHENMFWYRQDPGLGLRLIYFSYDVKMKEKGDIPEGYSVSREKKERFSLILESASTNQTSMYLCASSILSRTVTDTQYFGPGTRLTVL.

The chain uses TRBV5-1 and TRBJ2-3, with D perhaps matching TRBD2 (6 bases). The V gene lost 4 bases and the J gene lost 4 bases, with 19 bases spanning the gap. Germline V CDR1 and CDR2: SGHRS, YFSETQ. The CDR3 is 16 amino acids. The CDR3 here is CASSLASEFLPDTQYF. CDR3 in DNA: TGCGCCAGCAGCCTGGCTAGCGAGTTTTTACCAGATACGCAGTATTTT.

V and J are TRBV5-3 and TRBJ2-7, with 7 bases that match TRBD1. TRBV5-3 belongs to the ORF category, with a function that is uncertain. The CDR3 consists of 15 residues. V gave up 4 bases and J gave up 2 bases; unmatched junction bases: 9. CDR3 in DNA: TGTGCCAGAAGCGGTCCGGACAGGAAGACCTACGAGCAGTACTTC. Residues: CARSGPDRKTYEQYF.

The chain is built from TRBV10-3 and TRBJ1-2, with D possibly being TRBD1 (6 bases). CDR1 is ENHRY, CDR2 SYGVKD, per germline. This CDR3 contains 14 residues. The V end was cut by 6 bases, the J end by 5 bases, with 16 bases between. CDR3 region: CAIRGTGSGYGYTF. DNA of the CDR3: TGTGCCATCAGAGGAACAGGGTCCGGTTATGGCTACACCTTC.

CDR3 in DNA: TGTGCCAGCTCACTGAGGGGGGGCACTGAAGCTTTCTTT. Its protein product is CASSLRGGTEAFF. The chain couples TRBV18 to TRBJ1-1; TRBD1 is a possible D gene (6 bases). CDR1 KGHSH and CDR2 LQKENI come from the germline V gene. CDR3 size: 13 residues. Trimming pared 4 bases from V and 4 bases from J, leaving 10 bases between.

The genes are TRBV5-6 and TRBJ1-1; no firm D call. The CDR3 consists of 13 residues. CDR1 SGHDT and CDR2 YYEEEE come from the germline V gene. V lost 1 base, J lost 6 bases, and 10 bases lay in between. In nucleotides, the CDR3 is TGTGCCAGCAGCTTGAGAGGCCGGGCTGAAGCTTTCTTT. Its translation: CASSLRGRAEAFF.

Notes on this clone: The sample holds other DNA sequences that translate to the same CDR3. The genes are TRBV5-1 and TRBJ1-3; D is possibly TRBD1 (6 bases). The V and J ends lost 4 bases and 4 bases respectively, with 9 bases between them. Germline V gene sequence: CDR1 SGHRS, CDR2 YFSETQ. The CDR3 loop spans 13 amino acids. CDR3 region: CASSQGQGNTIYF. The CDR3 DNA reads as TGCGCCAGCAGCCAAGGACAGGGAAACACCATATATTTT. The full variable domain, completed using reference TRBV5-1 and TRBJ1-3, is KAGVTQTPRYLIKTRGQQVTLSCSPISGHRSVSWYQQTPGQGLQFLFEYFSETQRNKGNFPGRFSGRQFSNSRSEMNVSTLELGDSALYLCASSQGQGNTIYFGEGSWLTVV.

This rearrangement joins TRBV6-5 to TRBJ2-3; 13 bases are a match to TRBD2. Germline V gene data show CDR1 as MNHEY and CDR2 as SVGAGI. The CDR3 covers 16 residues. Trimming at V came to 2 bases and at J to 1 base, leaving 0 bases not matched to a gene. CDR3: CASSYGTSGGTDTQYF. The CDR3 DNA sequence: TGTGCCAGCAGTTACGGGACTAGCGGGGGCACAGATACGCAGTATTTT.

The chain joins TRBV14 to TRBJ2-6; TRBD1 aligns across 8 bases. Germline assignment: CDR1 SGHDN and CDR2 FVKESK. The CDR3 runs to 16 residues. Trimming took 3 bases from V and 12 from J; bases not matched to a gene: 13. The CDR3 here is CASSQEVNRGASVLTF. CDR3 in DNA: TGTGCCAGCAGCCAGGAAGTAAACAGGGGGGCGAGCGTCCTGACTTTC.

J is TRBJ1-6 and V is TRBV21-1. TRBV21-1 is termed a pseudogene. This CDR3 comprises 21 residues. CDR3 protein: CASSKKYPRLPRDSYNSPLHF. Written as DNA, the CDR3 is TGTGCCAGCAGCAAAAAGTACCCCCGATTGCCTCGGGACTCCTATAATTCACCCCTCCACTTT.

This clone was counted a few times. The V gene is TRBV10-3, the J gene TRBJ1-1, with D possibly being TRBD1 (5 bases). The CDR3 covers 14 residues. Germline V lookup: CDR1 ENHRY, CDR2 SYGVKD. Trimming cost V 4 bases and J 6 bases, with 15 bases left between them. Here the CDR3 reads CAISGAGGSSEAFF. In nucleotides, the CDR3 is TGTGCCATCAGTGGAGCTGGGGGGAGCTCTGAAGCTTTCTTT.

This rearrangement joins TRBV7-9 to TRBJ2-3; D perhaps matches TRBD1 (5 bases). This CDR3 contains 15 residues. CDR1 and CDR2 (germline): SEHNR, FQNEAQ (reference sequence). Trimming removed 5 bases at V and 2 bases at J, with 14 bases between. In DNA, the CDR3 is TGTGCCAGCAGCCAACCTGCAGGGTACACAGATACGCAGTATTTT. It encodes CASSQPAGYTDTQYF.

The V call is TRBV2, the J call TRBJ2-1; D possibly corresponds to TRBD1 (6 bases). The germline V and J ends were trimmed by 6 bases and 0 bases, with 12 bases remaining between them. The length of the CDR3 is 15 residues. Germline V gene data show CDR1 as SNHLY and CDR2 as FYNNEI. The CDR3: CASRSGTISYNEQFF. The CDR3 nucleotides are TGTGCCAGCAGGTCCGGGACAATCTCCTACAATGAGCAGTTCTTC.

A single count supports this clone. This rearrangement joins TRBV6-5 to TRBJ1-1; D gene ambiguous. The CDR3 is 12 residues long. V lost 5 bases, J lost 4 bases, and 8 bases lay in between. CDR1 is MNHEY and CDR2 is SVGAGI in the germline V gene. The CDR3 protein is CASSASGTEAFF. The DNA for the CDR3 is TGTGCCAGCAGTGCATCGGGCACTGAAGCTTTCTTT.

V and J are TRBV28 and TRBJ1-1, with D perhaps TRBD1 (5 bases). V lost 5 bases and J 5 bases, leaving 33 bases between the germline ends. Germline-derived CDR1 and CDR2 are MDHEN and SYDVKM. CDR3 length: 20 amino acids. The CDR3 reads CASSHYKPTLGPGLMTEAFF. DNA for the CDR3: TGTGCCAGCAGTCACTATAAACCTACACTGGGGCCAGGGCTAATGACTGAAGCTTTCTTT. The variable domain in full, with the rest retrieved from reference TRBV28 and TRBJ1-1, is DVKVTQSSRYLVKRTGEKVFLECVQDMDHENMFWYRQDPGLGLRLIYFSYDVKMKEKGDIPEGYSVSREKKERFSLILESASTNQTSMYLCASSHYKPTLGPGLMTEAFFGQGTRLTVV.

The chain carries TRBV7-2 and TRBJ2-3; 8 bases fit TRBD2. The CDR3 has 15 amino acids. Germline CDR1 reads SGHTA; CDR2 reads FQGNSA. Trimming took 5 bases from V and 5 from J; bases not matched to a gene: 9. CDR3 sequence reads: CASSPGGGRGDTQYF. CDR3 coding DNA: TGTGCCAGCAGCCCGGGGGGGGGCCGGGGAGATACGCAGTATTTT.

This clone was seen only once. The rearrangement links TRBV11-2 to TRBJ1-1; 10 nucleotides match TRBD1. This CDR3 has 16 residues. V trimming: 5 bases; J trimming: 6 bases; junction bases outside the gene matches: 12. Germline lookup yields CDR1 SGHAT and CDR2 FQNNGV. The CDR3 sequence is CASSNRDRGLYPEAFF. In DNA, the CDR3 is TGTGCCAGCAGCAACCGGGACAGGGGTCTTTACCCTGAAGCTTTCTTT.

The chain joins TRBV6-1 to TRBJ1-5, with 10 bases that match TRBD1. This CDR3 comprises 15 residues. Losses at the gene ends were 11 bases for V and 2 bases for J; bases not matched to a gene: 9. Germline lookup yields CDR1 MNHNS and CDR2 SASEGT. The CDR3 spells CAVADRGLGNQPQHF. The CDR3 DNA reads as TGTGCCGTGGCGGACAGGGGGTTAGGCAATCAGCCCCAGCATTTT.

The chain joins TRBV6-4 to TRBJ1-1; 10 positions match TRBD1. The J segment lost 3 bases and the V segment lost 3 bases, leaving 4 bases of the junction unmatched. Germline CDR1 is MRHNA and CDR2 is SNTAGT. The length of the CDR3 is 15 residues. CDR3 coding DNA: TGTGCCAGCAGTGATTCGACAGGGGGCCACACTGAAGCTTTCTTT. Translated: CASSDSTGGHTEAFF.

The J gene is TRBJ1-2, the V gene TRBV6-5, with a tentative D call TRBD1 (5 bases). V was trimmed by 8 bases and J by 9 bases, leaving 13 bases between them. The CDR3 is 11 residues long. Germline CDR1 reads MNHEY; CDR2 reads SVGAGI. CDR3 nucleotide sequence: TGTGCCAGCTGGCAGGGCGGGAGCTACACCTTC. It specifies CASWQGGSYTF.

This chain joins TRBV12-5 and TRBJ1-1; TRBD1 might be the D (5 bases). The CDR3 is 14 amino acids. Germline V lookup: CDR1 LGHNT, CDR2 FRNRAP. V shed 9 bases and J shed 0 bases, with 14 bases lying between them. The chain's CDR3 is CASPPHRLNTEAFF. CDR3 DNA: TGTGCTAGCCCCCCTCACAGGTTGAACACTGAAGCTTTCTTT.

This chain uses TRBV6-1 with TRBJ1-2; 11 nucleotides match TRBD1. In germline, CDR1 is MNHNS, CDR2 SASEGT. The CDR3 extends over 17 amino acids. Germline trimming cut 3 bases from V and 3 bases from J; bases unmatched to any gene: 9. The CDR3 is CASSEARTGGIYYGYTF. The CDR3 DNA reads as TGTGCCAGCAGTGAGGCCCGGACAGGGGGCATTTACTATGGCTACACCTTC.